The 12 T cell receptor beta chains reported below all come from one sample, sequenced in a study of Tregs in tolerant kidney transplant recipients. Measured with immunoSEQ multiplex PCR; TCRdb has only the in-frame clones, and not every one. This sample yields about 64,000 clones, of which more than 70% are seen a single time; roughly 4% belongs to the top ten. Mixed chimerism was transient after nonmyeloablative marrow transplants from related graft donors. Sequencing used CD4+ T cells from blood (PBMCs), obtained 6 months after the transplant. These receptors all stem from a human patient who received a combined kidney and bone marrow transplant. A share of the T cells may be of graft donor origin.

The rearrangement joins TRBV4-3 to TRBJ1-3, with D possibly TRBD1 on 6 matching bases. The V end was cut by 2 bases, the J end by 3 bases, with 11 bases between. This CDR3 region has 15 residues. CDR1 and CDR2 (germline): LGHNA, YSLEER. CDR3 bases: TGCGCCAGCAGCCAACAGGGGACTAGTGGAAACACCATATATTTT. This sequence encodes CASSQQGTSGNTIYF.

This clone was counted a single time. This rearrangement joins TRBV29-1 to TRBJ2-3, with 9 bases identical to TRBD1. Losses at the gene ends were 4 bases for V and 1 base for J; bases not matched to a gene: 9. There are 16 residues in the CDR3. CDR1 SQVTM and CDR2 ANQGSEA come from the germline V gene. This CDR3 is CSVALQGAAGTDTQYF. The CDR3 nucleotides are TGCAGCGTTGCGTTACAGGGGGCGGCGGGCACAGATACGCAGTATTTT.

The V call is TRBV21-1, the J call TRBJ1-5. TRBV21-1 constitutes a pseudogene. The CDR3 length is 16 residues. The CDR3 reads CASSRFPYGGSQPQHF. The CDR3 DNA reads TGTGCCAGCAGCAGGTTTCCGTACGGGGGAAGTCAGCCCCAGCATTTT.

The chain is built from TRBV7-9 and TRBJ1-2; the match to TRBD1 covers 11 bases. Germline lookup yields CDR1 SEHNR and CDR2 FQNEAQ (reference sequence). The CDR3 is 15 residues long. Trimming cost V 5 bases and J 3 bases; bases outside gene matches: 5. CDR3 DNA: TGTGCCAGCAGCCCGGACAGGGGGCATCACTATGGCTACACCTTC. Encoded protein: CASSPDRGHHYGYTF.

The V gene is TRBV29-1, the J gene TRBJ1-1; D not certain. CDR3 length: 13 residues. CDR1 is SQVTM and CDR2 is ANQGSEA in the germline V gene. Trimming shortened V by 6 bases and J by 6 bases, and 17 bases separated the two germline ends. CDR3 region: CSVAVTPRAEAFF. CDR3 DNA sequence: TGCAGCGTCGCAGTTACTCCGAGGGCTGAAGCTTTCTTT.

This rearrangement joins TRBV7-7 to TRBJ1-4; D unclear. Germline CDR1 is SSHAT and CDR2 is FNYEAQ (reference sequence). Between the trimmed V and J ends, which lost 2 bases and 8 bases, there was a span of 9 bases. The CDR3 extends over 13 amino acids. CDR3 coding DNA: TGTGCCAGCAGCTTAAGCCCGCGGGAAAAACTGTTTTTT. This sequence encodes CASSLSPREKLFF.

V is TRBV5-6 and J is TRBJ1-1, with D unclear. Looked up from germline, CDR1 is SGHDT and CDR2 is YYEEEE. This CDR3 region has 14 residues. Deletions cut 2 bases from V and 4 bases from J, with 12 bases between. CDR3 in amino acids: CASSLGIASTEAFF. In nucleotides, the CDR3 is TGTGCCAGCAGCTTAGGAATAGCGAGCACTGAAGCTTTCTTT.

The rearrangement uses TRBV4-2 and TRBJ1-2; tentative D call: TRBD1 (6 bases). The CDR3 consists of 14 residues. Trimming removed 0 bases from V and 7 bases from J, with 12 bases in between. Germline loops: CDR1 LGHNA, CDR2 YNFKEQ. CDR3 residues: CASSQDPGEGGYTF. The CDR3 region has the DNA TGTGCCAGCAGCCAAGATCCAGGGGAGGGTGGCTACACCTTC.

This clone was observed a handful of times. The V call is TRBV11-2, the J call TRBJ2-3; 7 nucleotides line up with TRBD2. Germline values: CDR1 SGHAT, CDR2 FQNNGV. Trimming cost V 1 base and J 5 bases; bases outside gene matches: 9. The CDR3 has 16 amino acids. The CDR3 nucleotides read TGTGCCAGCAGCTTAGGCTCAGCGGGGCCGGGAGATACGCAGTATTTT. As protein: CASSLGSAGPGDTQYF.

The chain recombines TRBV29-1 with TRBJ2-5; 9 bases fit TRBD1. The J call is uncertain, as TRBJ2-7 better fits the DNA end. CDR3 length: 13 amino acids. Germline V CDR1 and CDR2: SQVTM, ANQGSEA. CDR3 residues: CSASDRGTYEQYF. The CDR3 DNA sequence: TGCAGCGCTTCGGACAGGGGCACCTACGAGCAGTACTTC.

The rearrangement joins TRBV7-6 to TRBJ2-1; tentatively, D is TRBD1 (5 bases). V was trimmed by 5 bases and J by 0 bases, leaving 14 bases between them. Germline V lookup: CDR1 SGHVS, CDR2 FNYEAQ. The CDR3 sequence is 16 residues long. CDR3 region: CASSRGHLSSYNEQFF. The DNA of the CDR3 is TGTGCCAGCAGCCGCGGACATTTGAGCTCCTACAATGAGCAGTTCTTC.

V and J are TRBV5-6 and TRBJ2-5; tentative D call: TRBD2 (6 bases). V gave up 4 bases and J gave up 7 bases, with 17 bases separating them. This CDR3 has 14 residues. Germline CDR1 SGHDT, CDR2 YYEEEE. The chain's CDR3 is CASSGDFSYGTQYF. Written as DNA, the CDR3 is TGTGCCAGCAGCGGGGACTTTTCTTATGGGACCCAGTACTTC.